The rows below give T cell receptor beta chains drawn from one sample of a study of CD8+CD57+ T cells in acquired aplastic anemia. TCRdb passed the reads through MiXCR, listing each CDR3 protein once. Here the sample spans fewer than 250,000 distinct CDR3 sequences, around 46% being singletons. The material sequenced was sorted CD4+, CD8+, or CD8+CD57+ T cells (not recorded which) from PBMCs. These receptor sequences come from a human donor with aplastic anemia. CDR3s include the opening cysteine and the closing phenylalanine or tryptophan. The D gene is left open where the match is weak. Expanded clones get a size class; other rows say once, few or many, or leave the size out.

clone_size	v_call	j_call	d_call	cdr3_aa	cdr3_nt
.	TRBV7-8	TRBJ2-7	.	CASAEGGPLYEQYF	TGTGCCAGCGCGGAGGGGGGACCCCTCTACGAGCAGTACTTC
many	TRBV14	TRBJ2-1	TRBD2	CASSPKAGGHEQFF	TGTGCCAGCAGCCCAAAAGCGGGGGGTCATGAGCAGTTCTTC
.	TRBV6-5	TRBJ1-4	TRBD1	CASSSTTGEGQATNEKLFF	TGTGCCAGCAGCTCCACGACAGGGGAAGGTCAAGCAACTAATGAAAAACTGTTTTTT
many	TRBV7-3	TRBJ2-1	TRBD1	CASSLSDRGITTYNEQFF	TGTGCCAGCAGCTTATCCGACAGGGGGATAACGACCTACAATGAGCAGTTCTTC
.	TRBV25-1	TRBJ1-6	TRBD1	CASSLTGGDSPLHF	TGTGCCAGCAGCCTCACAGGGGGCGATTCACCCCTCCACTTT
many	TRBV4-3	TRBJ1-2	.	CASSQVGGYGYTF	TGCGCCAGCAGCCAAGTAGGTGGATATGGCTACACCTTC
many	TRBV19	TRBJ1-5	.	CASSIRGNQPQHF	TGTGCCAGTAGTATTAGGGGCAACCAGCCCCAGCATTTT
many	TRBV7-9	TRBJ2-5	TRBD2	CASSLVTSGETQYF	TGTGCCAGCAGCTTAGTAACTAGCGGAGAGACCCAGTACTTC
.	TRBV20-1	TRBJ1-6	.	CSAKQGVSSPLHF	TGCAGTGCTAAACAGGGAGTAAGTTCACCCCTCCACTTT
many	TRBV14	TRBJ2-7	.	CASSQRGGRGHEQYF	TGTGCCAGCAGCCAAAGGGGGGGGCGGGGCCACGAGCAGTACTTC
few	TRBV27	TRBJ2-5	.	CASSFSREETQYF	TGTGCCAGCAGTTTTAGCAGGGAAGAGACCCAGTACTTC
.	TRBV30	TRBJ1-1	TRBD1	CAWSFRQGEAFF	TGTGCCTGGAGTTTTCGACAGGGGGAAGCTTTCTTT
few	TRBV28	TRBJ2-3	.	CASSLREAYTDTQYF	TGTGCCAGCAGTTTAAGAGAGGCTTACACAGATACGCAGTATTTT
once	TRBV29-1	TRBJ2-6	.	CSVFGSGANVLTF	TGCAGCGTTTTTGGCTCTGGGGCCAACGTCCTGACTTTC
many	TRBV20-1	TRBJ1-3	TRBD1	CSAPDRGEQRHSGNTIYF	TGCAGTGCTCCCGACAGGGGGGAACAACGACACTCTGGAAACACCATATATTTT
few	TRBV20-1	TRBJ2-7	.	CSARRETGYEQYF	TGCAGTGCTAGGCGCGAAACGGGGTACGAGCAGTACTTC
few	TRBV5-1	TRBJ2-1	.	CASSFNGLGYIEQFF	TGCGCCAGCAGCTTCAACGGACTGGGCTACATTGAGCAGTTCTTC
few	TRBV4-3	TRBJ2-4	.	CASSQDRGPGDIQYF	TGCGCCAGCAGCCAAGATCGGGGTCCTGGGGACATTCAGTACTTC
.	TRBV12-3/TRBV12-4	TRBJ2-3	TRBD1	CASSLYGTGWADTQYF	TGTGCCAGCAGTTTATACGGGACAGGGTGGGCGGATACGCAGTATTTT
.	TRBV9	TRBJ1-6	.	CASSLEGLPLHF	TGTGCCAGCAGTTTAGAGGGGCTACCCCTCCACTTT
many	TRBV19	TRBJ2-7	.	CATQTAGGSYEQYF	TGTGCCACCCAGACGGCGGGCGGAAGCTACGAGCAGTACTTC
many	TRBV7-9	TRBJ2-7	TRBD1	CASSPTFFPSGTGDFDEQYF	TGTGCCAGCAGCCCCACCTTCTTTCCGTCAGGGACAGGGGATTTTGACGAGCAGTACTTC
once	TRBV7-3	TRBJ1-1	TRBD1	CASSPRQGRTEAFF	TGTGCCAGCAGTCCCCGACAGGGGAGAACTGAAGCTTTCTTT
.	TRBV7-2	TRBJ1-6	.	CASSLGEFNSPLHF	TGTGCCAGCAGCTTAGGTGAATTTAATTCACCCCTCCACTTT
few	TRBV6-2/TRBV6-3	TRBJ1-1	TRBD1	CASNDRVEGHTEAFF	TGTGCCAGCAACGACAGGGTAGAGGGCCACACTGAAGCTTTCTTT
few	TRBV7-8	TRBJ1-3	.	CASSQTWGFGNTIYF	TGTGCCAGCAGCCAGACTTGGGGTTTCGGAAACACCATATATTTT
.	TRBV7-2	TRBJ2-7	.	CASSLQGQAVNEQYF	TGTGCCAGCAGCTTACAGGGGCAGGCAGTGAACGAGCAGTACTTC
.	TRBV2	TRBJ2-3	TRBD1	CARRTGQGLSDTQYF	TGTGCCAGGCGAACGGGACAGGGGTTATCAGATACGCAGTATTTT
.	TRBV13	TRBJ2-2	.	CASSQDRGVGNTGELFF	TGCGCCAGCAGCCAAGACCGTGGGGTTGGGAACACCGGGGAGCTGTTTTTT
.	TRBV29-1	TRBJ2-1	TRBD1	CSVEGTGGYPSYNEQFF	TGCAGCGTTGAAGGAACAGGGGGCTACCCCTCCTACAATGAGCAGTTCTTC
many	TRBV6-5	TRBJ1-1	TRBD1	CASRAGQGALEAFF	TGTGCCAGCAGAGCGGGACAGGGGGCGCTTGAAGCTTTCTTT
few	TRBV4-2	TRBJ2-1	TRBD2	CASSQDALGLAYNEQFF	TGTGCCAGCAGCCAAGACGCTTTAGGACTAGCGTACAATGAGCAGTTCTTC
.	TRBV2	TRBJ2-5	.	CASSRELETQYF	TGTGCCAGCAGCCGGGAGTTAGAGACCCAGTACTTC
few	TRBV5-6	TRBJ1-5	TRBD1	CTSSLRQGWNQPQHF	TGTACCAGCAGCTTGCGACAGGGATGGAATCAGCCCCAGCATTTT
.	TRBV10-3	TRBJ1-5	.	CAISESRGNQPQHF	TGTGCCATCAGTGAGTCGCGGGGCAATCAGCCCCAGCATTTT
few	TRBV27	TRBJ2-7	.	CASSYGGQEQYF	TGTGCCAGCAGTTACGGGGGGCAGGAGCAGTACTTC
.	TRBV20-1	TRBJ2-7	.	CSAPPGGPREQYF	TGCAGTGCTCCTCCCGGGGGGCCCCGCGAGCAGTACTTC
many	TRBV30	TRBJ2-7	TRBD2	CAWSGGGSQQYF	TGTGCCTGGAGTGGTGGCGGGAGTCAGCAGTACTTC
many	TRBV7-9	TRBJ2-7	.	CASSLGAGVGEQYF	TGTGCCAGCAGCTTAGGTGCAGGGGTGGGGGAGCAGTACTTC
many	TRBV9	TRBJ2-2	TRBD1	CASSDRDRLMTGELFF	TGTGCCAGCAGCGACCGGGACAGGCTCATGACCGGGGAGCTGTTTTTT
once	TRBV19	TRBJ1-6	.	CASRPGIGDSPLHF	TGTGCCAGTAGACCCGGGATAGGGGATTCACCCCTCCACTTT
many	TRBV5-8	TRBJ1-1	.	CASNLWGYNTEAFF	TGTGCCAGCAACCTGTGGGGGTATAACACTGAAGCTTTCTTT
.	TRBV19	TRBJ2-7	.	CASSPTAHYSYEQYF	TGTGCCAGTAGCCCGACAGCACACTACTCCTACGAGCAGTACTTC
many	TRBV7-9	TRBJ2-5	TRBD2	CASSLPLAGAKETQYF	TGTGCCAGCAGCTTACCTCTAGCGGGGGCCAAAGAGACCCAGTACTTC
few	TRBV7-3	TRBJ2-1	TRBD2	CASSLSREGMDEQFF	TGTGCCAGCAGCTTATCGCGGGAGGGTATGGATGAGCAGTTCTTC